This TCR beta chain was profiled in a study of beta chain features in type 1 diabetes. Isolated RNA was reverse transcribed in full, so expressed TCRB transcripts were sequenced. Sequenced by immunoSEQ multiplex PCR; TCRdb stores in-frame clones only, minus some. The data contain just over 600,000 clones, about a sixth of them seen just once; the ten biggest clones take up approximately 0.087%. This CDR3 has 14 amino acids. Germline CDR1 reads GTSNPN; CDR2 reads SVGIG (reference sequence). V lost 0 bases and J lost 8, with 14 bases in between. Purity (above 95%) was reached by all sorted populations. The sequencing input was naive CD4+ T cells from blood. This TCR was recovered from a man aged 18 to 29 in good health. The V and J genes are TRBV30 and TRBJ2-1; D tentatively reads TRBD1 or TRBD2 (6 bases each). The CDR3 sequence: CAWSVWGAGDEQFF. DNA of the CDR3: TGTGCCTGGAGTGTGTGGGGGGCCGGGGATGAGCAGTTCTTC.